This T cell receptor (beta chain) was sequenced during a study of identical twins. Notes on the study in general: For out-of-frame beta sequences, excess twin sharing was weaker.

This clonotype was detected a few times. Its matching antigen is unknown. Unique molecular identifiers were present on the cDNA, which also gained a universal primer site by template switching. TCRdb analysed the 5' RACE reads with MiXCR anew, one entry per CDR3 protein. The sample has about 570,000 distinct CDR3 sequences, roughly 9.5% seen once. These data also featured in a second study, about yellow fever vaccine responses in identical twins. That report notes: The authors reported partly convergent, partly personalized vaccine responses in identical twins.

Sequenced material: PBMCs. The sequence was obtained from a woman under 30 in good health.

CDR3 region: CASSLEYSGLEGETQYF. The CDR3 DNA sequence: TGTGCCAGCAGCTTAGAGTATAGCGGCCTAGAGGGGGAGACCCAGTACTTC. The rearrangement joins TRBV11-2 to TRBJ2-5; tentatively, D is TRBD2 (6 bases). V was shortened by 0 bases and J by 5 bases, with 19 bases between the two germline ends. This CDR3 has 17 amino acids. Looked up from germline, CDR1 is SGHAT and CDR2 is FQNNGV.